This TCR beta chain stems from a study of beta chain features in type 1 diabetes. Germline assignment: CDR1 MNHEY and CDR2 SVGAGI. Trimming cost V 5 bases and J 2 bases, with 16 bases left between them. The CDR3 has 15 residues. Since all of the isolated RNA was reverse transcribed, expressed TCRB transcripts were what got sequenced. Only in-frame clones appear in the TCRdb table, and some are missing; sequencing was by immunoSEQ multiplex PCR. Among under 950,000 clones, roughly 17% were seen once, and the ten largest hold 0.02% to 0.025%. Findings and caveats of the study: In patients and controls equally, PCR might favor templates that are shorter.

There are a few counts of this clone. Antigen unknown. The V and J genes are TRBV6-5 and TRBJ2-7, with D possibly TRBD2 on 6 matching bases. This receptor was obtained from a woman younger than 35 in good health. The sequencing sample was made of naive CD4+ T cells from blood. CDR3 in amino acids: CASSPRWDLAYEQYF. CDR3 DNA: TGTGCCAGCAGTCCCCGGTGGGACTTGGCCTACGAGCAGTACTTC.